Included here is one T cell receptor (beta chain) sequence, with context. What it binds is unknown. With random hexamers, about 0.45 to 1 ug RNA was reverse transcribed. Amplification of TCR beta CDR3 across 54 Vbeta and 13 Jbeta was performed with immunoSEQ multiplex PCR. TCRdb called the immunoSEQ multiplex PCR reads again in MiXCR, with one record for every CDR3 protein. In the table there are around 130,000 distinct CDR3 sequences, roughly 80% of which are singletons. Germline V gives CDR1 MGHRA, CDR2 YSYEKL. The V gene lost 4 bases and the J gene lost 1 base, with 16 bases spanning the gap. The CDR3 loop spans 16 amino acids. The data were obtained in a study of CD8 T cells in Susac syndrome. Study-wide results and limits: Acknowledgment was made by the study that its TCR sequencing and HLA analysis involved a relatively small number of individuals.

Material for sequencing was CD8+ T cells from PBMCs. This sequence was found in a human donor with multiple sclerosis. The V and J genes are TRBV4-1 and TRBJ1-1; D gene ambiguous. The CDR3 is CASSPTPFGENTEAFF. The CDR3 DNA reads as TGCGCCAGCAGCCCGACCCCCTTTGGGGAGAACACTGAAGCTTTCTTT.